This T cell receptor (beta chain) was sequenced in a study of control samples from healthy donors and cancer patients. This CDR3 comprises 14 residues. With 6 bases removed from V and 0 bases from J, the gap between germline ends came to 11 bases. Germline CDR1 ENHRY, CDR2 SYGVKD. Data came from immunoSEQ multiplex PCR; TCRdb stores just in-frame clones and leaves some out. Here the sample spans around 30,000 clones, around 90% being singletons. The specimen sequenced was PBMCs. This TCR was recovered from a man in his fifties or sixties with lung cancer. The chain has TRBV10-3 and TRBJ1-2; D possibly corresponds to TRBD1 (6 bases). CDR3 sequence reads: CAIRGGGANYGYTF. The CDR3, as DNA: TGTGCCATCAGGGGAGGGGGAGCTAACTATGGCTACACCTTC.